The 6 T cell receptor beta chains listed next were all sequenced from one sample in a study of CD8+CD57+ T cells in acquired aplastic anemia (dated by TCRdb to the late 2010s). Sequencing took place on an Illumina HiSeq 2000. TCR beta VDJ combination and CDR3 sequence profiling used genomic DNA as the template. Using fastp at Q25 and MiXCR, TCRdb reprocessed the public reads and kept productive beta chains. Identical CDR3 protein sequences are pooled into one entry, listed with their most common genes and DNA. This sample has about 420,000 distinct CDR3 sequences in its table, and about two thirds of those were observed once. The biggest ten clones account for under 4.5% of the sample. Specimen: sorted CD4+, CD8+, or CD8+CD57+ T cells (not recorded which) from PBMCs. All receptors come from a human donor in good health, serving as a control.

This clonotype was detected many times. The gene calls are TRBV6-5 and TRBJ1-6; 9 nucleotides agree with TRBD1. This CDR3 region has 15 residues. CDR1 is MNHEY and CDR2 is SVGAGI in the germline V gene. Trimming took 5 bases from V and 10 from J; bases not matched to a gene: 9. CDR3 residues: CASSHGQGRNSPLHF. The DNA of the CDR3 is TGTGCCAGCAGTCACGGACAGGGGAGGAACTCACCCCTCCACTTT.

This clonotype was observed many times. The rearrangement uses TRBV5-1 and TRBJ2-7, with 11 bases aligning to TRBD2. CDR1 is SGHRS and CDR2 is YFSETQ in the germline V gene. The V gene end was trimmed by 4 bases and the J gene end by 3 bases; junction bases not matched to a gene: 9. The CDR3 runs to 16 residues. The CDR3 sequence is CASSISLAGASYEQYF. The CDR3 region has the DNA TGCGCCAGCAGCATCTCACTAGCGGGGGCCAGCTACGAGCAGTACTTC.

V gene TRBV20-1 combines with J gene TRBJ2-3, with D perhaps matching TRBD1 (6 bases). Germline V CDR1 and CDR2: DFQATT, SNEGSKA (reference sequence). CDR3 length equals 15 residues. The CDR3 coding sequence is TGCAGCGTTGATTACGCAGGGGAAGAGACAGATACGCAGTATTTT. The encoded protein is CSVDYAGEETDTQYF.

Remarks on this clonotype: The junction departs from the called germline gene at one end, perhaps through a read error. The J gene is TRBJ1-5, the V gene TRBV7-2; D gene unclear. The germline V gene has CDR1 SGHTA and CDR2 FQGNSA. CDR3 length: 16 amino acids. The CDR3 loop reads CASSQDVWQSYQAQHF. The CDR3 bases are TGTGCCAGCAGCCAAGATGTGTGGCAGTCCTATCAGGCCCAGCATTTT.

This clonotype was recorded once. Since a much larger clone is just one base distant, this may be a read error. The rearrangement links TRBV12-5 to TRBJ1-5; TRBD1 is a possible D gene (5 bases). Germline CDR1 is LGHNT and CDR2 is FRNRAP. The CDR3 is 15 residues long. The CDR3 bases are TGTGCTAGTGGTTTGGGGGGACGGATAAATCAGCCCCGGCATTTT. Translating gives CASGLGGRINQPRHF. Full variable domain (rest looked up from reference TRBV12-5 and TRBJ1-5): DARVTQTPRHKVTEMGQEVTMRCQPILGHNTVFWYRQTMMQGLELLAYFRNRAPLDDSGMPKDRFSAEMPDATLATLKIQPSEPRDSAVYFCASGLGGRINQPRHFGDGTRLSIL.

This chain uses TRBV7-2 with TRBJ2-7; D might be TRBD1 or TRBD2, each matching 5 bases. The CDR3 is made up of 15 amino acids. Per germline, CDR1 SGHTA and CDR2 FQGNSA. With 2 bases removed from V and 13 bases from J, the gap between germline ends came to 24 bases. CDR3 protein: CASSLPGTSGYTIYF. The DNA of the CDR3 is TGTGCCAGCAGCTTACCCGGGACCTCTGGATACACCATATACTTC.